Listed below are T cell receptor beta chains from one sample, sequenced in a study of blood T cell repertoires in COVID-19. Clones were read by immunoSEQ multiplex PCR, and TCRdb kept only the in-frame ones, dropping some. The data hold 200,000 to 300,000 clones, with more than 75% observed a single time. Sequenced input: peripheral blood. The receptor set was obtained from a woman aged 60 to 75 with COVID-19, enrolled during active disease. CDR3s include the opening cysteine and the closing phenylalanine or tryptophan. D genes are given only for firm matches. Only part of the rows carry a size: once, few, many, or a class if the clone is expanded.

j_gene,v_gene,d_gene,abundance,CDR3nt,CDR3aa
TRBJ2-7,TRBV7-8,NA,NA,TGTGCCAGCAGCTTTTCAGGACAGTACTACGAGCAGTACTTC,CASSFSGQYYEQYF
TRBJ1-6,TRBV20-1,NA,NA,TGCAGTGCTAGTTCCGGCCAGGGGAGTTCACCCCTCCACTTT,CSASSGQGSSPLHF
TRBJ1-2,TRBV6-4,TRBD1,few,TGTGCCAGCAGCCCAGAACACAGGGGAAACTATGGCTACACCTTC,CASSPEHRGNYGYTF
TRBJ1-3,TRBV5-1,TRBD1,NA,TGCGCCAGCAAAACCGGGACAGCTGGAAACACCATATATTTT,CASKTGTAGNTIYF
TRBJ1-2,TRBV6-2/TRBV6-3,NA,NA,TGTGCCAGCAGCTTACTAGCCTCGGCCTACACCTTC,CASSLLASAYTF
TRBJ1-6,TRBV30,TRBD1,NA,TGTGCCTGGAGTTCCGGGACAGGGTCCTCGTTTAATTCACCCCTCCACTTT,CAWSSGTGSSFNSPLHF
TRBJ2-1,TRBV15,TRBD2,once,TGTGCCACCAGCAGCCCCGGGACTAGCGGAAGCAATGAGCAGTTCTTC,CATSSPGTSGSNEQFF
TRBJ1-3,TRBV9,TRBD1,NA,TGTGCCAGCAGCGCTCGCTCAGGGGGCTCGACTGGAAACACCATATATTTT,CASSARSGGSTGNTIYF
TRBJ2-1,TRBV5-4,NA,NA,TGTGCCAGCAGCTCTATAGTAGTAGGAGTGGATGAGCAGTTCTTC,CASSSIVVGVDEQFF
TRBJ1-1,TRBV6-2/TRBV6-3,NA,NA,TGTGCCAGCAGTTACCCGACAGTATCCACTGAAGCTTTCTTT,CASSYPTVSTEAFF
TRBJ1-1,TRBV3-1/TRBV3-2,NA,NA,TGTGCCAGCAGCCAAGTGGGGGGGCTGGGCACTGAAGCTTTCTTT,CASSQVGGLGTEAFF
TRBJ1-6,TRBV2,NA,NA,TGTGCCAGCGGGAGGGCAGGGCCGGGGCCCCTCCACTTT,CASGRAGPGPLHF
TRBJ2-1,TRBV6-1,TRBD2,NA,TGTGCCAGCAGTGGAACTAGCGGGACATCTGGTAGGAATGAGCAGTTCTTC,CASSGTSGTSGRNEQFF
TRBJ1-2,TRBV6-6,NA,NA,TGTGCCAGCGCTTACAGGGTGGAGTATGGCTACACCTTC,CASAYRVEYGYTF
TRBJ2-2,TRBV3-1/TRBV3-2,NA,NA,TGTGCCAGCAGCCAACTCACCGGGGAGCTGTTTTTT,CASSQLTGELFF
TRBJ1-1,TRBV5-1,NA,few,TGCGCCAGCAGCGTGAAACAGGGAACGGCTGAAGCTTTCTTT,CASSVKQGTAEAFF
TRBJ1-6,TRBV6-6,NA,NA,TGTGCCAGCAGCTTAGCATCGGCGCTCCACTTT,CASSLASALHF
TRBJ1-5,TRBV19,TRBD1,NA,TGTGCCAGTAGCACGACAGGGAGGAATCAGCCCCAGCATTTT,CASSTTGRNQPQHF
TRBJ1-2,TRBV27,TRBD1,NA,TGTGCCAGCAGCCCTGACAGGGGGAACTATGGCTACACCTTC,CASSPDRGNYGYTF